This TCR beta chain stems from a study of T cell responses to AZD1222 COVID-19 vaccine (dated by TCRdb to 2020 to 2022). In the study overall: AZD1222 recipients given second doses at about 4 weeks or at about 12 weeks were pooled, since spike-specific TCR depth and breadth were not found to differ between the two schedules. A total of about 250 trial participants underwent TCR sequencing, of whom under 220 had received two doses of AZD1222 and around 25 had received two doses of the MenACWY control vaccine. Trial participants were enrolled into age subgroups of 18-55, 56-69 and 70-plus years, which contained approximately 150, 30 and 60 TCR-sequenced participants, respectively.

The CDR3 regions of human TCRbeta chains were subjected to immunosequencing. In the paper's pipeline: TCRs in the repertoires were matched against a reference library of SARS-CoV-2-specific TCRs that had been generated with the MIRA antigen-specificity platform. Breadth meant the fraction of unique TCRs that were SARS-CoV-2-associated, whereas depth meant the fraction of total T cells that were SARS-CoV-2-associated. Using the MIRA data, each spike-specific TCR was assigned both to the spike region to which the TCR was reactive and to a CD4 or CD8 class. Log10-transformed breadth and depth values were compared by one-way ANOVA with Sidak's multiple comparisons tests. In its TCRdb copy, this immuneACCESS table keeps in-frame sequences only and misses some clones. Where compared with another copy, unresolved V genes explain less than half of these, and the others have no known cause. The V and J calls and clone size are taken from that table; D and trimming were inferred from the DNA. The sample records about 180,000 clones, roughly 88% of which are singletons. 7.7% of the sample is in the top ten clones.

Summary of the overall study and its limitations: Participants were mostly white British, with more females than males. The authors suggested clonal diversity may have been underestimated. Reportedly, almost half of the unique spike-specific TCRs recognized epitopes lying outside the regions that are mutated in the B.1.351 and B.1.1.7 variants. Because no day 14 peak-response samples were available, the repertoires could be characterized only after the peak T cell response. The whole spike protein was spanned by vaccine-associated CD4 TCRs, and dominant responses were seen in regions 160-218 and 743-854. After two AZD1222 doses, both the breadth and the depth of spike-specific TCRs were significantly higher than at day 0 and than in MenACWY recipients. Only a handful of AZD1222 recipients were SARS-CoV-2 seropositive at baseline, limiting conclusions about previously exposed vaccinees. In the small 56-69-year group, the increase in depth fell short of significance, most likely because of low power.

This clone appeared once. Its antigen is unknown. No quality values exist for individual bases; no much larger clone is one base distant. There are 14 amino acids in the CDR3, from cysteine to phenylalanine inclusive. Only the CDR3 DNA stays, 42 bases, in frame from base 1. Deletion took 3 bases off V and 1 base off J, with a span of 11 bases between the germline ends. The germline V gene specifies SGDLS as CDR1 and YYNGEE as CDR2. Taken with the paper, the label for time point translates to: baseline before first vaccination. Samples from vaccinated people were obtained from the UK trials COV001 and COV002, which included a single-blind randomized controlled phase 2/3 trial of AZD1222 (ChAdOx1 nCoV-19) in healthy adults. Trial participant PBMC samples were collected at day 0 and day 28 after the second dose for TCRbeta chain sequencing.

This chain joins TRBV9 to TRBJ2-7; too little of a D gene remains to name it. Source: peripheral blood, taken on day 0 of AZD1222 vaccination. The TCR originated in an adult in good health. In nucleotide form, the sequence is TGTGCCAGCAGCGCGACCCATGTTTCCTACGAGCAGTACTTC. It encodes CASSATHVSYEQYF.